A single sample is the source of the 22 T cell receptor beta chains below, sequenced in a study of blood T cell repertoires in COVID-19. Repertoires were generated with immunoSEQ multiplex PCR, while TCRdb's copy carries only in-frame clones and drops some. The table records 210,000 or so clones, 65% to 85% of them present only once. Sequencing was carried out using peripheral blood. Receptors were obtained from a woman between 25 and 40 years old with COVID-19, enrolled during active disease.

This chain connects TRBV28 to TRBJ1-5; tentative D call: TRBD1 (5 bases). The V gene's germline CDR1 is MDHEN and CDR2 SYDVKM. V was pared by 2 bases and J by 6 bases, with 17 bases between. The CDR3 runs 16 residues. The CDR3 spells CASSLLSGVGGQPQHF. Here the CDR3 DNA reads TGTGCCAGCAGTTTACTATCGGGGGTCGGAGGTCAGCCCCAGCATTTT.

J is TRBJ1-1 and V is TRBV30; a weak D match, TRBD1 (5 bases). With 3 bases removed from V and 1 base from J, the gap between germline ends came to 15 bases. CDR3 size: 15 residues. Germline CDR1 and CDR2: GTSNPN and SVGIG (reference sequence). CDR3 loop: CAWRAHPQGNTEAFF. CDR3 in DNA: TGTGCCTGGAGAGCTCACCCCCAGGGGAACACTGAAGCTTTCTTT.

The chain couples TRBV18 to TRBJ1-4; 10 nucleotides align to TRBD1. From germline, CDR1 is KGHSH and CDR2 LQKENI. CDR3 length: 16 amino acids. V was clipped by 3 bases and J by 4 bases; unmatched bases: 5. The CDR3 here is CASSPGTGVLNEKLFF. The CDR3 region has the DNA TGTGCCAGCTCACCCGGGACAGGGGTCCTTAATGAAAAACTGTTTTTT. The full variable domain, rest sourced from reference TRBV18 and TRBJ1-4, is NAGVMQNPRHLVRRRGQEARLRCSPMKGHSHVYWYRQLPEEGLKFMVYLQKENIIDESGMPKERFSAEFPKEGPSILRIQQVVRGDSAAYFCASSPGTGVLNEKLFFGSGTQLSVL.

The gene calls are TRBV2 and TRBJ2-3, with 14 nucleotides matching TRBD2. This CDR3 is built from 16 residues. V lost 6 bases to trimming and J lost 1 base; unmatched junction nucleotides: 3. The germline V gene encodes CDR1 SNHLY and CDR2 FYNNEI. CDR3 region: CASRRLAGGGTDTQYF. The CDR3, as DNA: TGTGCCAGCAGAAGACTAGCGGGAGGGGGCACAGATACGCAGTATTTT.

This clone was observed once. The J gene is TRBJ1-2, the V gene TRBV2; TRBD1 matches 7 bases. Germline values: CDR1 SNHLY, CDR2 FYNNEI. The CDR3 covers 13 residues. Trimming cost V 3 bases and J 7 bases; bases outside gene matches: 5. CDR3 sequence reads: CASSDTGAGGYTF. The DNA for the CDR3 is TGTGCCAGCAGTGATACAGGGGCTGGTGGCTACACCTTC.

The chain is built from TRBV9 and TRBJ1-2, with D tentatively TRBD1 (5 bases). The CDR3 sequence is 14 residues long. Per the germline V gene, CDR1 is SGDLS and CDR2 is YYNGEE. Trimming removed 0 bases from V and 7 bases from J, with 13 bases in between. CDR3 DNA sequence: TGTGCCAGCAGCGTAGGAGGGGAGGGTAGTGGCTACACCTTC. This sequence encodes CASSVGGEGSGYTF.

This clone was recorded once. The V gene is TRBV19, the J gene TRBJ2-3, with TRBD2 matching 14 bases. The J segment lost 7 bases and the V segment lost 0 bases, leaving 3 bases of the junction unmatched. Germline lookup yields CDR1 LNHDA and CDR2 SQIVND (reference sequence). The CDR3 extends over 16 amino acids. CDR3 region: CASSIEGLAGVNTQYF. As DNA, the CDR3 is TGTGCCAGTAGTATAGAGGGACTAGCGGGAGTAAATACGCAGTATTTT.

V is TRBV4-2 and J is TRBJ1-3; TRBD1 matches at 10 bases. V dropped 4 bases and J dropped 3; count of bases not matched to a gene: 3. Germline CDR1 LGHNA, CDR2 YNFKEQ. This CDR3 contains 15 residues. The CDR3 coding sequence is TGTGCCAGCAGCCGGGACAGGGGAGGTGGAAACACCATATATTTT. This encodes CASSRDRGGGNTIYF.

This chain links TRBV5-1 with TRBJ1-3, with D unclear. The CDR3 contains 12 residues. The germline V gene has CDR1 SGHRS and CDR2 YFSETQ. Trimming cost V 0 bases and J 11 bases, with 9 bases left between them. CDR3 sequence reads: CASSLGSGAIYF. The CDR3 DNA is TGCGCCAGCAGCTTGGGTAGCGGCGCCATATATTTT.

The rearrangement joins TRBV13 to TRBJ2-3; possibly TRBD1 for D (5 bases). The CDR3 length is 15 residues. The V end lost 4 bases, the J end lost 2 bases, and 13 bases lay between the germline ends. Germline CDR1 and CDR2: PRHDT and FYEKMQ (reference sequence). The CDR3 DNA reads TGTGCCAGCAGCTCCCCTAGGGGCAACACAGATACGCAGTATTTT. Amino acids: CASSSPRGNTDTQYF.

This chain uses TRBV4-3 with TRBJ2-3; D not certain. CDR1 LGHNA and CDR2 YSLEER come from the germline V gene. The CDR3 totals 16 residues. The germline V and J ends were trimmed by 3 bases and 0 bases, with 13 bases remaining between them. The CDR3 DNA is TGCGCCAGCAGCCATGAGTGGTCGGGTAGCACAGATACGCAGTATTTT. This codes for CASSHEWSGSTDTQYF.

This clone was seen a few times. This chain joins TRBV27 and TRBJ2-2, with 9 bases matching TRBD1. Trimming took 3 bases from V and 13 from J; bases not matched to a gene: 3. The CDR3 spans 12 residues. Looked up from germline, CDR1 is MNHEY and CDR2 is SMNVEV (reference sequence). CDR3 DNA sequence: TGTGCCAGCAGTTTTCAGGGACAGGGGCTGTTTTTT. Its translation is CASSFQGQGLFF.

This clone was observed once. V gene TRBV27 combines with J gene TRBJ1-6; TRBD1 might be the D (5 bases). Trimming shortened V by 5 bases and J by 5 bases, and 16 bases separated the two germline ends. Germline-derived CDR1 and CDR2 are MNHEY and SMNVEV (reference sequence). This CDR3 is 16 amino acids long. CDR3 protein: CASSPSGQLNNSPLHF. CDR3 coding DNA: TGTGCCAGCAGTCCGTCAGGGCAGCTAAATAATTCACCCCTCCACTTT.

The V and J genes are TRBV7-2 and TRBJ2-7; TRBD2 matches 15 bases. The length of the CDR3 is 19 residues. Germline CDR1 and CDR2: SGHTA and FQGNSA. After removal of 5 bases from V and 0 bases from J, the junction contained 11 bases not matched to a gene. The CDR3 nucleotides read TGTGCCAGCAGCCGCCAAAGGGGGACTAGCGGGGGGTACTCCTACGAGCAGTACTTC. Its translation: CASSRQRGTSGGYSYEQYF.

This clone came up a few times. The chain is built from TRBV7-3 and TRBJ2-1, with D maybe TRBD1 (6 bases). Trimming removed 1 base at V and 8 bases at J, with 24 bases between. The CDR3 is 18 amino acids. Per germline, CDR1 SGHTA and CDR2 FQGTGA. The CDR3 DNA reads as TGTGCCAGCAGCTTAATCGTCCCCACAGGGAAGATTGGCGATGAGCAGTTCTTC. This translates into CASSLIVPTGKIGDEQFF. Using reference TRBV7-3 and TRBJ2-1 for the parts outside the CDR3, the full variable domain is GAGVSQTPSNKVTEKGKYVELRCDPISGHTALYWYRQSLGQGPEFLIYFQGTGAADDSGLPNDRFFAVRPEGSVSTLKIQRTERGDSAVYLCASSLIVPTGKIGDEQFFGPGTRLTVL.

The chain carries TRBV27 and TRBJ1-2; 7 bases are a match to TRBD1. The V segment lost 3 bases and the J segment 9 bases; nucleotides outside the gene matches: 7. This CDR3 contains 13 residues. Looked up from germline, CDR1 is MNHEY and CDR2 is SMNVEV (reference sequence). CDR3 coding DNA: TGTGCCAGCAGTTTGTACAGGGGAAAACGCTACACCTTC. It translates to CASSLYRGKRYTF.

The genes are TRBV28 and TRBJ2-2, with TRBD1 as a possible D gene (5 bases). CDR1 and CDR2 from the germline V gene are MDHEN and SYDVKM. The CDR3 contains 12 residues. V lost 10 bases and J lost 4, with 10 bases in between. The CDR3 here is CATIRGTGELFF. The CDR3 DNA is TGTGCCACCATAAGGGGCACCGGGGAGCTGTTTTTT. Full variable domain (missing parts from reference TRBV28 and TRBJ2-2): DVKVTQSSRYLVKRTGEKVFLECVQDMDHENMFWYRQDPGLGLRLIYFSYDVKMKEKGDIPEGYSVSREKKERFSLILESASTNQTSMYLCATIRGTGELFFGEGSRLTVL.

The J gene is TRBJ2-5, the V gene TRBV9; 7 bases match TRBD1. CDR1 and CDR2 from the germline V gene are SGDLS and YYNGEE. Trimming at V came to 0 bases and at J to 2 bases, leaving 4 bases not matched to a gene. The CDR3 loop spans 15 amino acids. CDR3 in amino acids: CASSVEGTEQETQYF. As DNA, the CDR3 is TGTGCCAGCAGCGTAGAAGGGACAGAACAAGAGACCCAGTACTTC. Full variable domain (missing parts from reference TRBV9 and TRBJ2-5): DSGVTQTPKHLITATGQRVTLRCSPRSGDLSVYWYQQSLDQGLQFLIQYYNGEERAKGNILERFSAQQFPDLHSELNLSSLELGDSALYFCASSVEGTEQETQYFGPGTRLLVL.

The chain has TRBV3-1 (or the pseudogene TRBV3-2) and TRBJ2-5; 10 nucleotides match TRBD2. The junction had 17 bases not matched to a gene; V was cut back by 1 base and J by 0 bases. The CDR3 spans 21 residues. In germline, CDR1 is LGHDT, CDR2 YNNKEL (reference sequence). The CDR3 nucleotides are TGTGCCAGCAGCCAAGCAAAAACCCGGACTAGCGGCTACGGGTACCAAGAGACCCAGTACTTC. Protein sequence: CASSQAKTRTSGYGYQETQYF.

The V and J genes are TRBV28 and TRBJ2-7, with a tentative D call TRBD1 (6 bases). Germline V gene data show CDR1 as MDHEN and CDR2 as SYDVKM. This CDR3 region has 14 residues. Trimming left V 1 base short and J 5 bases short, with 12 bases between. The DNA of the CDR3 is TGTGCCAGCAGTTTATTAGGGGGTCAGAACGAGCAGTACTTC. This sequence encodes CASSLLGGQNEQYF.

The chain joins TRBV24-1 to TRBJ2-7; 7 bases agree with TRBD1. This CDR3 is 16 amino acids long. Per germline, CDR1 KGHDR and CDR2 SFDVKD. After removal of 2 bases from V and 1 base from J, the junction contained 7 bases not matched to a gene. CDR3 nucleotide sequence: TGTGCCACCAGTGATTCGGCTGAGGGGGCTTCCTACGAGCAGTACTTC. Its translation: CATSDSAEGASYEQYF.

The V call is TRBV6-2 or TRBV6-3, the J call TRBJ1-2; perhaps TRBD1 as D (6 bases). Germline V gives CDR1 MNHEY, CDR2 SVGEGT. The CDR3 length is 13 residues. V was clipped by 5 bases and J by 4 bases, with 11 bases between them. Here the CDR3 reads CASSRSDSYGYTF. DNA of the CDR3: TGTGCCAGCAGTCGCTCGGACAGCTATGGCTACACCTTC.